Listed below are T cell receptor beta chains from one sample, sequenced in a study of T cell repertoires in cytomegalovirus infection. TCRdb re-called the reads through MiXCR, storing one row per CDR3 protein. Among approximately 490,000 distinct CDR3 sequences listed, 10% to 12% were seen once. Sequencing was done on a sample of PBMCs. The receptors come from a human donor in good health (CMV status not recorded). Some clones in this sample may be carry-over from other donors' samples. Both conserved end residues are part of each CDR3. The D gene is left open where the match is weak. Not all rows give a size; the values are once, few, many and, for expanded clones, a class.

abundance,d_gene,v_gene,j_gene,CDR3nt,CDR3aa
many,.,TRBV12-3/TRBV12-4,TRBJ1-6,TGTGCCAGCAGTTTCCCCAGTGATAATTCACCCCTCCACTTT,CASSFPSDNSPLHF
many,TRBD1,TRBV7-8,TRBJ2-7,TGTGCCAGCAGCTTAGAAGGGGGCCACGTAGGAGAGCAGTACTTC,CASSLEGGHVGEQYF
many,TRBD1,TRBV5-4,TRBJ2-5,TGTGCCAGCAGCCTAGGGACAGGGATGGAGACCCAGTACTTC,CASSLGTGMETQYF
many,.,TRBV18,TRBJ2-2,TGTGCCAGCTCACCACCGAAAGGGGTTAACGCCGGGGAGCTGTTTTTT,CASSPPKGVNAGELFF
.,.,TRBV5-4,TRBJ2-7,TGTGCCAGCAGCTTCAGGACCCCGGGGGGCCTATCCGAGCAGTACTTC,CASSFRTPGGLSEQYF
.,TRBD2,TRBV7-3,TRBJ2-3,TGTGCCAGCAGCCCCAGACTAGCGGGGTACACAGATACGCAGTATTTT,CASSPRLAGYTDTQYF
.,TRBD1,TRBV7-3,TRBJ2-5,TGTGCCAGCAGTTTAGCCGGGACAGGGGGCGCCGGAACCCAGTACTTC,CASSLAGTGGAGTQYF
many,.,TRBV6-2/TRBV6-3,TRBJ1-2,TGTGCCAGCAGTTATGGGGTGCGAACAGGGAAGGACTATGGCTACACCTTC,CASSYGVRTGKDYGYTF
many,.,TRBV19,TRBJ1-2,TGTGCCGCCTCCTCGGAGGGGTTTGACTATGGCTACACCTTC,CAASSEGFDYGYTF
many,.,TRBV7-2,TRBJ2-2,TGTGCCAGCAGCTCATCCGGGACTGATCCCACCGGGGAGCTGTTTTTT,CASSSSGTDPTGELFF
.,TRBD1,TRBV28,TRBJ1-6,TGTGCCAGCAGCTTTAGGACAGGGAGCCTTTATAATTCACCCCTCCACTTT,CASSFRTGSLYNSPLHF
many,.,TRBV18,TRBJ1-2,TGTGCCAGCTCACCTGTTACCCCGGGACCTCGGGGTGGCTACACCTTC,CASSPVTPGPRGGYTF
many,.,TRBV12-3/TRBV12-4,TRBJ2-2,TGTGCCTACAGCGGGACAGACACGAACACCGGGGAGCTGTTTTTT,CAYSGTDTNTGELFF
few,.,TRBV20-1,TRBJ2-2,TGCAGTGCTAGGGGAGTAGACACCGGGGAGCTGTTTTTT,CSARGVDTGELFF
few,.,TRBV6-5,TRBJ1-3,TGTGCCAGCAGTTACGCGGGTATCTCTGGAAACACCATATATTTT,CASSYAGISGNTIYF
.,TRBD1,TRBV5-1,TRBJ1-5,TGCGCCAGCAGCTGGGGGACAGAGAATCAGCCCCAGCATTTT,CASSWGTENQPQHF
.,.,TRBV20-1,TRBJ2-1,TGCAGTGCTAGTCGGGGACCTTCCTACAATGAGCAGTTCTTC,CSASRGPSYNEQFF
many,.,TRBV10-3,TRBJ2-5,TGTGCCATCACATCAGGGTTAGGGGAGACCCAGTACTTC,CAITSGLGETQYF